Listed below are T cell receptor beta chains from one sample, sequenced in a study of blood T cell repertoires in COVID-19. Profiling relied on immunoSEQ multiplex PCR, and the TCRdb table lists in-frame clones only, not all of them. The repertoire holds about 48,000 clones, with approximately 90% as singletons. Sequenced: peripheral blood. These receptors were collected from a woman at least 80 years old with COVID-19, enrolled during active disease. CDR3s include the opening cysteine and the closing phenylalanine or tryptophan. D genes are given only for firm matches. Only part of the rows carry a size: once, few, many, or a class if the clone is expanded.

>-|TRBV28|TRBJ1-5|TRBD1
TGTGCCAGCCATAGACAGGGAGGATATCAGCCCCAGCATTTT
CASHRQGGYQPQHF
>-|TRBV5-1|TRBJ2-1|TRBD2
TGCGCCAGCAGCTTGTGGGCGGGAGTGGGCAATGAGCAGTTCTTC
CASSLWAGVGNEQFF
>-|TRBV18|TRBJ2-7|-
TGTGCCAGCTCACCGGCCCTGTTCGAGCAGTACTTC
CASSPALFEQYF
>-|TRBV5-1|TRBJ2-7|-
TGCGCCAGCAGCATCTTGACAGGAGCCCGCGAGCAGTACTTC
CASSILTGAREQYF
>-|TRBV5-1|TRBJ2-7|-
TGCGCCAGCAGCTTTCAGGGGCTCTCCGTCTACGAGCAGTACTTC
CASSFQGLSVYEQYF
>-|TRBV7-9|TRBJ1-5|-
TGTGCCAGCAGCCCGCAGGGAATGGGCAATCAGCCCCAGCATTTT
CASSPQGMGNQPQHF
>once|TRBV7-9|TRBJ2-3|-
TGTGCCAGCAGCCAGCGGGCGGCGTCTAGCACAGATACGCAGTATTTT
CASSQRAASSTDTQYF
>-|TRBV6-1|TRBJ1-3|-
TGTGCCAGCAGTGGGGGCCACTCCAACTCTGGAAACACCATATATTTT
CASSGGHSNSGNTIYF
>once|TRBV7-3|TRBJ1-3|-
TGTGCCAGCAGCTTCGACACCGCCGGTGGAAACACCATATATTTT
CASSFDTAGGNTIYF
>-|TRBV30|TRBJ2-7|TRBD2
TGTGCCTGGAGGGCAAGCCGACTAGCGGGGGCCGCCTACGAGCAGTACTTC
CAWRASRLAGAAYEQYF
>-|TRBV21-1|TRBJ2-1|-
TGTGCCAGCAGCAAAGAGGGAGCCCTGAGCGAGCAGTTCTTC
CASSKEGALSEQFF
>-|TRBV28|TRBJ1-1|-
TGTGCCAGCAGTTTATTTCTTACTGAAGCTTTCTTT
CASSLFLTEAFF
>-|TRBV29-1|TRBJ1-5|TRBD1
TGCAGCGTGAAGAGTCCAGGGGGCGTAGATCAGCCCCAGCATTTT
CSVKSPGGVDQPQHF
>-|TRBV9|TRBJ1-1|-
TGTGCCAGCAGGACAGAGAACACTGAAGCTTTCTTT
CASRTENTEAFF
>-|TRBV20-1|TRBJ2-1|TRBD2
TGCAGTGCTAGTTCGACTAGCGGGAGGATCACCTACAATGAGCAGTTCTTC
CSASSTSGRITYNEQFF